The rows below give T cell receptor beta chains drawn from one sample of a study of blood T cell repertoires in COVID-19. Only in-frame clones appear in the TCRdb table, and some are missing; sequencing was by immunoSEQ multiplex PCR. The data show 130,000 or so clones, around 89% seen once. Sequencing input: peripheral blood. These receptors came from a man in his 70s with active COVID-19. Both conserved end residues are part of each CDR3. The order of the fields is D gene, V gene, J gene, CDR3 length, clone size, CDR3 protein, CDR3 DNA. D genes are given only for firm matches. The listing skips clone size in some rows; elsewhere it reads once, few, many or a size class.

>-|TRBV7-9|TRBJ2-7|15|once
CASSNLALGSYEQYF
TGTGCCAGCAGCAACCTGGCGCTAGGATCCTACGAGCAGTACTTC
>-|TRBV3-1/TRBV3-2|TRBJ1-1|14|once
CASGGELGNTEAFF
TGTGCCAGCGGCGGGGAACTAGGGAACACTGAAGCTTTCTTT
>TRBD1|TRBV18|TRBJ2-7|13|-
CASSSGQTYEQYF
TGTGCCAGCTCCTCGGGACAGACCTACGAGCAGTACTTC
>TRBD1|TRBV7-2|TRBJ1-6|17|-
CASSTHPVRDRGSPLHF
TGTGCCAGCAGCACCCACCCGGTCAGGGACAGGGGCTCACCCCTCCACTTT
>TRBD1|TRBV3-1/TRBV3-2|TRBJ2-7|15|-
CASSHGQVVGVEQYF
TGTGCCAGCAGCCACGGACAGGTGGTAGGGGTCGAGCAGTACTTC
>TRBD1|TRBV6-2/TRBV6-3|TRBJ2-5|15|-
CASSYPTGDRETQYF
TGTGCCAGCAGTTACCCGACAGGGGATCGAGAGACCCAGTACTTC
>TRBD1|TRBV28|TRBJ2-3|14|-
CASRGQGDPDTQYF
TGTGCCAGCAGAGGACAGGGGGACCCAGATACGCAGTATTTT
>TRBD2|TRBV7-7|TRBJ2-2|18|-
CASSNHLLAGGPTGELFF
TGTGCCAGCAGCAACCACTTATTAGCGGGAGGGCCCACCGGGGAGCTGTTTTTT
>TRBD1|TRBV19|TRBJ2-2|15|-
CASSIEGARVGELFF
TGTGCCAGTAGTATTGAGGGGGCTAGGGTCGGGGAGCTGTTTTTT
>TRBD1|TRBV4-1|TRBJ1-5|18|-
CASSQEGSRGASNQPQHF
TGCGCCAGCAGCCAAGAAGGGTCCAGGGGGGCGAGCAATCAGCCCCAGCATTTT
>-|TRBV28|TRBJ2-5|13|-
CASSQGGSRAQYF
TGTGCCAGCAGTCAGGGAGGCTCAAGGGCCCAGTACTTC
>TRBD1|TRBV19|TRBJ2-7|14|-
CASVTGVLFYEQYF
TGTGCCAGCGTTACAGGGGTCCTATTCTACGAGCAGTACTTC
>TRBD2|TRBV19|TRBJ2-7|14|-
CASSNSGRAYEQYF
TGTGCCAGTAGTAATAGCGGGAGGGCCTACGAGCAGTACTTC
>TRBD2|TRBV25-1|TRBJ2-3|17|-
CASGDPVLAGFTDTQYF
TGTGCCAGCGGGGACCCGGTTCTAGCGGGATTCACAGATACGCAGTATTTT
>-|TRBV18|TRBJ1-4|15|-
CASSPNNQQGGNLFF
TGTGCCAGCTCACCCAACAATCAACAGGGAGGGAACCTGTTTTTT
>-|TRBV19|TRBJ1-1|13|once
CASSRQGNTEAFF
TGTGCCAGTAGTAGGCAGGGGAACACTGAAGCTTTCTTT
>TRBD2|TRBV2|TRBJ2-7|15|-
CASSSLSGKEDEQYF
TGTGCCAGCAGTTCTTTGAGCGGGAAGGAGGACGAGCAGTACTTC
>TRBD1|TRBV7-3|TRBJ2-5|13|-
CASSPGTAETQYF
TGTGCCAGCAGCCCCGGGACAGCAGAGACCCAGTACTTC
>-|TRBV6-5|TRBJ1-6|14|-
CASSYQGPSSPLHF
TGTGCCAGCAGTTACCAGGGCCCTTCTTCACCCCTCCACTTT
>TRBD2|TRBV5-8|TRBJ2-3|16|-
CASSLGRGMSTDTQYF
TGTGCCAGCAGCTTGGGGCGGGGGATGAGCACAGATACGCAGTATTTT
>-|TRBV30|TRBJ2-5|14|-
CACRLAMQLETQYF
TGTGCCTGCCGACTTGCGATGCAGTTGGAGACCCAGTACTTC
>TRBD1|TRBV18|TRBJ2-7|14|-
CASSPTGRGYEQYF
TGTGCCAGCTCACCGACAGGGCGAGGCTACGAGCAGTACTTC
>-|TRBV24-1|TRBJ2-1|16|-
CATSDTGRGSYNEQFF
TGTGCCACCAGTGATACCGGCAGGGGCTCCTACAATGAGCAGTTCTTC
>-|TRBV6-2/TRBV6-3|TRBJ2-3|15|-
CASSRFSGSTDTQYF
TGTGCCAGCAGTCGGTTTAGCGGAAGCACAGATACGCAGTATTTT